The TCR beta chain described here comes from a study of breast tumors, draining lymph nodes, adjacent tissues. Breast cancer patients provided tissue from their axillary draining lymph nodes. TCRdb called the multiplex PCR reads again in MiXCR, with one record for every CDR3 protein. Of 100,000 or so distinct CDR3 sequences detected, 21% appear once; the ten largest clones hold more than 0.9%. This sequence originates from a female donor with breast cancer. Some clones in this sample may be carry-over from other donors' samples. The sequencing sample was made of axillary lymph node tissue.

The CDR3 protein is CARRGEADTQYF. In nucleotides, the CDR3 is TGTGCCCGGCGGGGGGAGGCAGATACGCAGTATTTT. V gene TRBV30 combines with J gene TRBJ2-3, with TRBD2 matching 8 bases. Germline V gives CDR1 GTSNPN, CDR2 SVGIG (reference sequence). J lost 4 bases, V lost 8 bases, and 5 bases had no gene match. CDR3 length: 12 residues. The complete variable domain, with remaining parts taken from reference TRBV30 and TRBJ2-3, reads SQTIHQWPATLVQPVGSPLSLECTVEGTSNPNLYWYRQAAGRGLQLLFYSVGIGQISSEVPQNLSASRPQDRQFILSSKKLLLSDSGFYLCARRGEADTQYFGPGTRLTVL.